This is a list of T cell receptor beta chains from one sample in a study of cytomegalovirus exposure and HLA in healthy donors. Profiling relied on immunoSEQ multiplex PCR, and the TCRdb table lists in-frame clones only, not all of them. The sample contains a few hundred thousand clones, 65% to 85% of which appear only once. Sequencing was performed on PBMCs. The receptor set was obtained from a female donor in good health and CMV-seronegative. Both conserved end residues are part of each CDR3. D genes are given only for firm matches. Clone size appears in some rows only: once, few, many, or a class for an expanded clone.

>TRBJ2-7|-|-|TRBV6-5
CASSTRGTSYEQYF
TGTGCCAGCAGTACCAGGGGTACCTCCTACGAGCAGTACTTC
>TRBJ2-7|-|TRBD2|TRBV11-3
CASSNPLAGATDYEQYF
TGTGCCAGCAGCAACCCACTAGCGGGAGCCACAGACTACGAGCAGTACTTC
>TRBJ2-7|-|TRBD2|TRBV7-9
CSSSLAAAGGPDEQYF
TGTTCCAGCAGCTTAGCGGCCGCGGGAGGGCCGGATGAGCAGTACTTC
>TRBJ1-1|-|-|TRBV7-2
CASGLSLQNTEAFF
TGTGCCAGCGGACTTTCGCTCCAGAACACTGAAGCTTTCTTT
>TRBJ2-7|-|-|TRBV28
CASSRVSYEQYF
TGTGCCAGCAGCCGGGTCTCCTACGAGCAGTACTTC
>TRBJ2-3|few|TRBD2|TRBV7-9
CASSKSGSSVSTDTQYF
TGTGCCAGCAGCAAGAGCGGGAGCTCTGTGAGCACAGATACGCAGTATTTT
>TRBJ2-7|few|TRBD1|TRBV12-5
CASGPGTGSSYEQYF
TGTGCTAGTGGTCCGGGGACAGGTAGCTCCTACGAGCAGTACTTC
>TRBJ2-1|-|TRBD2|TRBV15
CATSEWEPGLAGQFF
TGTGCCACCAGCGAATGGGAGCCGGGACTAGCGGGTCAGTTCTTC
>TRBJ2-7|-|-|TRBV5-4
CASLDRSNYEQYF
TGTGCCAGCTTGGACAGATCGAACTACGAGCAGTACTTC
>TRBJ1-5|-|-|TRBV4-1
CASSPGQTNQPQHF
TGCGCCAGCAGCCCAGGACAGACAAATCAGCCCCAGCATTTT
>TRBJ1-5|-|TRBD1|TRBV2
CASSPQTGNYQPQHF
TGTGCCAGCAGTCCCCAGACAGGGAATTATCAGCCCCAGCATTTT
>TRBJ2-7|-|-|TRBV28
CASNFGGASYEQYF
TGTGCCAGCAACTTCGGAGGGGCCTCCTACGAGCAGTACTTC
>TRBJ1-2|-|-|TRBV6-5
CASSWNKEGNYGYTF
TGTGCCAGCAGTTGGAACAAGGAGGGTAACTATGGCTACACCTTC
>TRBJ2-2|-|-|TRBV10-3
CAIGTIDSPGELFF
TGTGCCATCGGGACAATAGACAGTCCCGGGGAGCTGTTTTTT
>TRBJ2-3|-|-|TRBV13
CASSSLADTQYF
TGTGCCAGCAGCTCTCTTGCAGATACGCAGTATTTT
>TRBJ1-5|-|TRBD1|TRBV27
CASRVGTALNQPQHF
TGTGCCAGCAGAGTTGGGACAGCACTCAATCAGCCCCAGCATTTT
>TRBJ2-1|-|-|TRBV11-2
CASSAGYSRGTYNEQFF
TGTGCCAGCAGCGCCGGTTACTCAAGGGGAACCTACAATGAGCAGTTCTTC
>TRBJ2-1|-|TRBD2|TRBV19
CATSGGRANEQFF
TGTGCCACCTCTGGGGGGAGGGCCAATGAGCAGTTCTTC
>TRBJ1-1|-|TRBD1|TRBV6-6
CASSSHPGQLNTEAFF
TGTGCCAGCAGTTCACATCCGGGACAGCTAAACACTGAAGCTTTCTTT
>TRBJ1-2|once|-|TRBV27
CASSLQKSNYGYTF
TGTGCCAGCAGTTTACAGAAATCCAACTATGGCTACACCTTC
>TRBJ1-5|once|-|TRBV19
CASSISGDQPQHF
TGTGCCAGTAGTATTTCCGGGGATCAGCCCCAGCATTTT
>TRBJ1-2|-|TRBD1|TRBV7-9
CASTIGTGTNYGYTF
TGTGCCAGCACCATAGGGACAGGGACTAACTATGGCTACACCTTC
>TRBJ2-1|-|-|TRBV5-1
CASSLELRLENEQFF
TGCGCCAGCAGCTTGGAGTTGCGACTCGAGAATGAGCAGTTCTTC
>TRBJ1-1|few|TRBD1|TRBV7-9
CASGDRSEGSEAFF
TGTGCCAGCGGGGACAGGTCTGAAGGTTCTGAAGCTTTCTTT
>TRBJ2-5|-|TRBD1|TRBV19
CASSPRTTTGVGETQYF
TGTGCCAGTAGTCCGAGGACCACGACAGGGGTGGGGGAGACCCAGTACTTC
>TRBJ1-5|-|-|TRBV5-8
CASSFAGDQPQHF
TGTGCCAGCAGCTTCGCCGGGGATCAGCCCCAGCATTTT
>TRBJ1-1|-|-|TRBV5-1
CASSPWTANTEAFF
TGCGCCAGCAGCCCATGGACAGCGAACACTGAAGCTTTCTTT
>TRBJ2-7|-|TRBD2|TRBV19
CASSSGSIYNEQYF
TGTGCCAGTTCAAGCGGGAGTATTTACAACGAGCAGTACTTC
>TRBJ1-2|-|TRBD1|TRBV7-9
CASSARTGGFGYTF
TGTGCCAGCAGCGCCAGGACAGGGGGTTTTGGCTACACCTTC
>TRBJ1-3|-|-|TRBV5-6
CASSLATGDVSGNTIYF
TGTGCCAGCAGCTTGGCCACGGGGGACGTCTCTGGAAACACCATATATTTT
>TRBJ2-3|-|TRBD2|TRBV4-1
CASSQRTSGGGTDTQYF
TGCGCCAGCAGCCAACGAACTAGCGGAGGGGGCACAGATACGCAGTATTTT
>TRBJ2-2|-|-|TRBV27
CASSLTGSTGELFF
TGTGCCAGCAGTCTTACGGGAAGCACCGGGGAGCTGTTTTTT
>TRBJ1-5|-|-|TRBV18
CASSPGGQFNQPQHF
TGTGCCAGCTCGCCAGGAGGACAGTTCAATCAGCCCCAGCATTTT
>TRBJ2-1|-|-|TRBV19
CASSITHGAYNEQFF
TGTGCCAGTAGTATAACCCACGGAGCCTACAATGAGCAGTTCTTC
>TRBJ1-5|-|TRBD1|TRBV19
CASHLQGVRNQPQHF
TGTGCCAGTCACCTCCAGGGGGTAAGGAATCAGCCCCAGCATTTT
>TRBJ2-1|-|-|TRBV2
CASSGGTAYNEQFF
TGTGCCAGCAGCGGAGGCACCGCCTACAATGAGCAGTTCTTC
>TRBJ2-7|-|-|TRBV6-6
CASRTKPEIPYEQYF
TGTGCCAGCAGAACGAAACCCGAGATCCCCTACGAGCAGTACTTC
>TRBJ2-5|once|TRBD1|TRBV29-1
CSANHPRTGGSETQYF
TGCAGCGCCAACCATCCTCGGACAGGAGGCTCAGAGACCCAGTACTTC
>TRBJ1-1|-|TRBD1|TRBV6-5
CASTEPGQGGRAFF
TGTGCCAGCACCGAACCGGGACAGGGGGGTCGAGCTTTCTTT
>TRBJ2-3|-|-|TRBV5-6
CASAAAGDTQYF
TGTGCCAGCGCGGCGGCCGGGGATACGCAGTATTTT
>TRBJ2-2|-|TRBD1|TRBV5-3
CARSFRRDRGFGGSGIGELFF
TGTGCCAGAAGCTTCCGCCGGGACAGGGGGTTTGGCGGGAGTGGTATCGGGGAGCTGTTTTTT
>TRBJ2-6|few|-|TRBV5-1
CASSYNNASGANVLTF
TGCGCCAGCAGTTATAACAACGCCTCTGGGGCCAACGTCCTGACTTTC
>TRBJ1-5|-|-|TRBV18
CASSQDSINQPQHF
TGTGCCAGCTCTCAGGACAGCATCAATCAGCCCCAGCATTTT
>TRBJ2-2|few|-|TRBV9
CASSVVPTGELFF
TGTGCCAGCAGCGTCGTCCCCACCGGGGAGCTGTTTTTT
>TRBJ2-3|-|-|TRBV4-2
CASSQTPGGTGSTDTQYF
TGTGCCAGCAGCCAAACCCCGGGCGGGACCGGATCCACAGATACGCAGTATTTT
>TRBJ2-2|once|TRBD2|TRBV5-1
CASSLEGLDSGELFF
TGCGCCAGCAGCTTGGAGGGACTAGATTCCGGGGAGCTGTTTTTT
>TRBJ2-1|-|TRBD2|TRBV5-1
CASSLVVSGARGNEQFF
TGCGCCAGCAGCTTGGTGGTTAGCGGGGCCCGGGGCAATGAGCAGTTCTTC
>TRBJ1-5|-|-|TRBV19
CASYPSGSNQPQHF
TGTGCCAGTTACCCATCGGGTAGCAATCAGCCCCAGCATTTT
>TRBJ2-3|-|TRBD2|TRBV19
CASSPPPGLAGGSTDTQYF
TGTGCCAGTAGTCCGCCCCCGGGACTAGCGGGAGGTAGCACAGATACGCAGTATTTT
>TRBJ1-4|-|-|TRBV6-1
CASSESRARGEKLFF
TGTGCCAGCAGTGAAAGCAGGGCCAGGGGTGAAAAACTGTTTTTT
>TRBJ2-7|once|-|TRBV18
CASSPPGTYYEQYF
TGTGCCAGCTCACCACCGGGGACTTACTACGAGCAGTACTTC
>TRBJ2-7|-|TRBD1|TRBV28
CASSEGTGISYEQYF
TGTGCCAGCAGTGAAGGGACAGGGATCTCCTACGAGCAGTACTTC
>TRBJ1-3|once|-|TRBV25-1
CASSEYSRNGNTIYF
TGTGCCAGCAGTGAATACAGCAGGAACGGAAACACCATATATTTT
>TRBJ1-1|-|TRBD1|TRBV6-1
CASRDRTNTEAFF
TGTGCCAGCAGGGACAGGACGAACACTGAAGCTTTCTTT